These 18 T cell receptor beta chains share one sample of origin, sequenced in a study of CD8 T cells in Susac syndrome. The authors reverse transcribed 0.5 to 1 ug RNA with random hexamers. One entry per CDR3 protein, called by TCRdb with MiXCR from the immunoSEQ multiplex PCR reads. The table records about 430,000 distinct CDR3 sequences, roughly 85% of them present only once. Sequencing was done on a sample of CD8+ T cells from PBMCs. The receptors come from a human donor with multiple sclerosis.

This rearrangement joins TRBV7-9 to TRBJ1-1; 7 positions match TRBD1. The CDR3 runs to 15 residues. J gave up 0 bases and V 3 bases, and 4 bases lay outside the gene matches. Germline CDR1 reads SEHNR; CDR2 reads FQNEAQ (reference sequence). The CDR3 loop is CASSFTTGMNTEAFF. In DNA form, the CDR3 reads TGTGCCAGCAGCTTCACGACAGGGATGAACACTGAAGCTTTCTTT. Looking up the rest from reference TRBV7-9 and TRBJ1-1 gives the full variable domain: DTGVSQNPRHKITKRGQNVTFRCDPISEHNRLYWYRQTLGQGPEFLTYFQNEAQLEKSRLLSDRFSAERPKGSFSTLEIQRTEQGDSAMYLCASSFTTGMNTEAFFGQGTRLTVV.

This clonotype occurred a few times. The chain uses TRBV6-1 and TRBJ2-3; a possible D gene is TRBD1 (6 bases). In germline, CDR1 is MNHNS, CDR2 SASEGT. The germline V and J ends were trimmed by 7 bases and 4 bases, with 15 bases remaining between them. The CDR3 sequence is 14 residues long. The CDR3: CASTPGHGSDTQYF. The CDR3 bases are TGTGCCAGCACCCCGGGACACGGATCAGATACGCAGTATTTT.

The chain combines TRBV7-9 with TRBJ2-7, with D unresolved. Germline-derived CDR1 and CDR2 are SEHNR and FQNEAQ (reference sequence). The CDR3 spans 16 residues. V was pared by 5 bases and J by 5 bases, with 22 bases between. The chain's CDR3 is CASSPYGRKGADEQYF. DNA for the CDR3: TGTGCCAGCAGCCCCTACGGGCGAAAGGGTGCAGACGAGCAGTACTTC.

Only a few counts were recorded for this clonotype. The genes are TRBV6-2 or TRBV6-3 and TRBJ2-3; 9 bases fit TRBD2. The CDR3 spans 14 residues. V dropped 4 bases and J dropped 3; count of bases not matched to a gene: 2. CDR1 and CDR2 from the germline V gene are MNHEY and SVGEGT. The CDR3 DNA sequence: TGTGCCAGCAGTTCCGGACTAGCGACAGATACGCAGTATTTT. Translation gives CASSSGLATDTQYF.

The CDR3 spells CASGFQTGGPTDTQYF. Written as DNA, the CDR3 is TGTGCTAGTGGTTTCCAGACAGGGGGCCCCACAGATACGCAGTATTTT. The chain joins TRBV12-5 to TRBJ2-3, with 10 positions matching TRBD1. Germline-derived CDR1 and CDR2 are LGHNT and FRNRAP. The CDR3 runs to 16 residues. J was trimmed by 2 bases and V by 3 bases; bases with no gene match: 5.

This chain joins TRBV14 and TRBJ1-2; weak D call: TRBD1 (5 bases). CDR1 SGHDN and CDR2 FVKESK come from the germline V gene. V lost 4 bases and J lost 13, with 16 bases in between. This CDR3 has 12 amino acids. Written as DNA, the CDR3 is TGTGCCAGCAGCCTAGACACTCCGGACATCACCTTC. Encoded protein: CASSLDTPDITF.

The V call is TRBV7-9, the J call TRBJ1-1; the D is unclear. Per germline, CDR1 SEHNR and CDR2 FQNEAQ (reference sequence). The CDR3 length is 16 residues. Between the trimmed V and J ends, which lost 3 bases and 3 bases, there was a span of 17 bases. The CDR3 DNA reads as TGTGCCAGCAGCTTCCATCAGTTGATGGTAGACACTGAAGCTTTCTTT. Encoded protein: CASSFHQLMVDTEAFF.

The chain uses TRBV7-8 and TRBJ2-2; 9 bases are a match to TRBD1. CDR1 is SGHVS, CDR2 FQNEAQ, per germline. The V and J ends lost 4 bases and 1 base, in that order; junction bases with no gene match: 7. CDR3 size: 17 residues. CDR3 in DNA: TGTGCCAGCAGCTACCTACAGGGGGCGAGGAACACCGGGGAGCTGTTTTTT. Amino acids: CASSYLQGARNTGELFF. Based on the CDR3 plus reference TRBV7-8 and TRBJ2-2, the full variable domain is GAGVSQSPRYKVAKRGQDVALRCDPISGHVSLFWYQQALGQGPEFLTYFQNEAQLDKSGLPSDRFFAERPEGSVSTLKIQRTQQEDSAVYLCASSYLQGARNTGELFFGEGSRLTVL.

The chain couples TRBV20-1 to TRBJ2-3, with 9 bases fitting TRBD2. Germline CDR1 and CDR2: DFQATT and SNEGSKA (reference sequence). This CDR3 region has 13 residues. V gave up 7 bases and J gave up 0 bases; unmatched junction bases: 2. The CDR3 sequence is CSVTSGSTDTQYF. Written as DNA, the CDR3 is TGCAGTGTGACTAGCGGAAGCACAGATACGCAGTATTTT.

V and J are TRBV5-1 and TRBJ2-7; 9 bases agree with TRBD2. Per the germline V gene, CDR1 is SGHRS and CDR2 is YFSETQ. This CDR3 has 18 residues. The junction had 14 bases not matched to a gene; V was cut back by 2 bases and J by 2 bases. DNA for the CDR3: TGCGCCAGCAGCTTAGGGGTCCTAGCGGGACCGGATCCCTACGAGCAGTACTTC. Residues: CASSLGVLAGPDPYEQYF.

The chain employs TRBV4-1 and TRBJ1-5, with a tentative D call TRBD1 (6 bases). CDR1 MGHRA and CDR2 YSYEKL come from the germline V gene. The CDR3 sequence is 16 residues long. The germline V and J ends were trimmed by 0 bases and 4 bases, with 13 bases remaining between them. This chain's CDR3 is CASSQEVGQINQPQHF. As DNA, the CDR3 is TGCGCCAGCAGCCAAGAAGTTGGACAGATTAATCAGCCCCAGCATTTT.

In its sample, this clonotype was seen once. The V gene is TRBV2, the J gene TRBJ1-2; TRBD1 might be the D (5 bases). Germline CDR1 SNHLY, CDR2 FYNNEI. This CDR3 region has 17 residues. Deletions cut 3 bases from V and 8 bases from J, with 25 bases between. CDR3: CASSEMTLREGTVGYTF. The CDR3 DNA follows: TGTGCCAGCAGTGAGATGACGCTCAGGGAAGGAACGGTGGGCTACACCTTC.

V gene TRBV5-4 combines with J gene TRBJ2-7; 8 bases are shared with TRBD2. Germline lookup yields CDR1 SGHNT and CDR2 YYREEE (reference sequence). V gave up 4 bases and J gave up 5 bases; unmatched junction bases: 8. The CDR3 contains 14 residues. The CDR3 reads CASSILAGFDEQYF. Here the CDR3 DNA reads TGTGCCAGCAGCATTTTAGCGGGGTTTGACGAGCAGTACTTC.

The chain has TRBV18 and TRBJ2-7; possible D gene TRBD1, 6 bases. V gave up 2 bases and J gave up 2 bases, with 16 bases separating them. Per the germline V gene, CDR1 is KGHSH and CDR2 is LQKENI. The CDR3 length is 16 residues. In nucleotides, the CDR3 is TGTGCCAGCTCACCAATCATGGAGGACAGCCCCTACGAGCAGTACTTC. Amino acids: CASSPIMEDSPYEQYF.

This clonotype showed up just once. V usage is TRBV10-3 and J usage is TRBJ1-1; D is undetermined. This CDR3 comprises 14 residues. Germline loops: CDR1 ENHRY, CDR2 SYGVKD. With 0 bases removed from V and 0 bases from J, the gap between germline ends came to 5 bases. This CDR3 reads CAISESTVNTEAFF. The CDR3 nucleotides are TGTGCCATCAGTGAGTCGACTGTGAACACTGAAGCTTTCTTT.

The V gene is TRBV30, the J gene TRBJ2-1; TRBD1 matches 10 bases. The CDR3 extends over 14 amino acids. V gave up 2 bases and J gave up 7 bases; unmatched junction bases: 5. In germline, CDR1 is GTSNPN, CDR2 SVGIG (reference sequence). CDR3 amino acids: CAWSSGQGGNEQFF. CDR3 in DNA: TGTGCCTGGAGTAGTGGACAGGGGGGAAATGAGCAGTTCTTC.

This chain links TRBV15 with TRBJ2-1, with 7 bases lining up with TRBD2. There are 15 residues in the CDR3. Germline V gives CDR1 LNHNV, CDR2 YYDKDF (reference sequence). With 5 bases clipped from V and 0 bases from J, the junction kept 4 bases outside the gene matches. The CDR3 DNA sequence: TGTGCCACCAGCGGCGGGAGATACTCCTACAATGAGCAGTTCTTC. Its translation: CATSGGRYSYNEQFF.

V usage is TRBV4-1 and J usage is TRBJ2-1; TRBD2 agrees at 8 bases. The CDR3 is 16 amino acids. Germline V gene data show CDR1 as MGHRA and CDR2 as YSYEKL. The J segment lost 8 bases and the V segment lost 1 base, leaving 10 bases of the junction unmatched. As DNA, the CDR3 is TGCGCCAGCAGCCAAGTGGGGGGACTAGTCGCCCATGAGCAGTTCTTC. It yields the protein CASSQVGGLVAHEQFF.